Here is one T cell receptor beta chain with its context. The data are from a study of CD8 T cells in Susac syndrome. CD8+ and CD4+ T cells from blood underwent TCR beta sequencing. The authors reverse transcribed roughly 0.5 to 1 ug RNA with random hexamers. MiXCR, run by TCRdb on the immunoSEQ multiplex PCR reads, gives a single entry per CDR3 protein. The sample contains approximately 260,000 distinct CDR3 sequences, 90% to 96% of which appear only once. The material sequenced was CD4+ T cells from PBMCs. The receptor was derived from a human donor with Susac syndrome.

CDR3 in amino acids: CSATEIPQGLYLIYEQYF. For the CDR3, the DNA is TGCAGCGCCACAGAAATCCCCCAGGGATTATATTTGATCTACGAGCAGTACTTC. The V gene is TRBV29-1, the J gene TRBJ2-7, with a possible D match to TRBD1 (5 bases). CDR1 and CDR2 (germline): SQVTM, ANQGSEA. V lost 7 bases and J lost 3, with 31 bases in between. CDR3 length: 18 residues.